This T cell receptor (beta chain) was obtained from a study of response to subunit inactivated influenza vaccine. General study points: Authors suggested seasonal influenza vaccinations each recruit few new T cells.

As to this clonotype: Its antigen is not known.

TCRdb re-derived calls from the RT-PCR reads in MiXCR, one entry per CDR3 protein. The sample holds some 200,000 distinct CDR3 sequences, 10% to 15% seen once. Germline values: CDR1 SGHAT, CDR2 FQNNGV. This CDR3 is built from 14 residues. Between the trimmed V and J ends, which lost 0 bases and 6 bases, there was a span of 9 bases. Another study also made use of these data, one on T cells expressing NK-cell markers. In that study: TCR beta cDNA was generated via 5'RACE template switching incorporating UMIs. Sorted CD3+CD56+NKG2C+, CD3+CD56+NKG2C- and CD3+CD56-NKG2C+ T cells supplied TCR beta repertoires. Restricting sorting to alpha-beta TCR T cells was achieved in several experiments by an anti-gamma-delta TCR antibody. Dominant NKG2C+ clonotypes made up about 1.0-7.0% of CD8+ T cells in a handful of donors.

The sequence was collected from a man in his forties or fifties who received an inactivated influenza vaccine. Sequencing was performed on CD8+ T cells sorted from PBMCs, taken less than 13 days after vaccination. The chain uses TRBV11-2 and TRBJ2-1; no clear D. CDR3 sequence (DNA): TGTGCCAGCAGCTTAGATCATTGGGCCAATGAGCAGTTCTTC. Its protein product is CASSLDHWANEQFF.